What follows are 3 T cell receptor beta chains derived from one specimen sequenced in a study of tumor-infiltrating lymphocytes in localized non-small cell lung cancer. Profiled with immunoSEQ multiplex PCR; TCRdb holds only in-frame clones, not every one. The sample contains about 21,000 clones, more than 75% of which appear only once. Sequencing was done on a sample of lung tumor tissue. The receptors were gathered from a human donor with non-small cell lung cancer.

This chain connects TRBV5-1 to TRBJ2-5; D is unclear. V lost 0 bases and J lost 3, with 6 bases in between. Germline V gene lookup returns CDR1 SGHRS and CDR2 YFSETQ. The CDR3 loop spans 13 amino acids. Here the CDR3 reads CASSLEAEETQYF. The CDR3 DNA sequence: TGCGCCAGCAGCTTGGAGGCAGAAGAGACCCAGTACTTC.

In its sample, this clone was seen once. V gene TRBV5-1 combines with J gene TRBJ2-3; tentative D call: TRBD2 (5 bases). Germline V gene sequence: CDR1 SGHRS, CDR2 YFSETQ. The CDR3 extends over 13 amino acids. V lost 6 bases, J lost 8 bases, and 16 bases lay in between. The CDR3 nucleotides are TGCGCCAGCATGGATGGGGAGTGGGGTACGCAGTATTTT. Its protein product is CASMDGEWGTQYF. Supplemented by reference TRBV5-1 and TRBJ2-3, the full variable domain reads KAGVTQTPRYLIKTRGQQVTLSCSPISGHRSVSWYQQTPGQGLQFLFEYFSETQRNKGNFPGRFSGRQFSNSRSEMNVSTLELGDSALYLCASMDGEWGTQYFGPGTRLTVL.

The sample holds one count of this clone. The chain carries TRBV5-4 and TRBJ2-1, with TRBD2 matching over 8 bases. This CDR3 region has 15 residues. The germline gives CDR1 SGHNT, CDR2 YYREEE (reference sequence). V dropped 1 base and J dropped 6; count of bases not matched to a gene: 6. The CDR3 reads CASSLTSGYSNEQFF. In nucleotides, the CDR3 is TGTGCCAGCAGCTTGACTAGCGGTTATTCCAATGAGCAGTTCTTC.